This TCR beta chain was sequenced in a study of human T cells and chemical hapten exposure. TCRdb redid the calling of the RACE reads with MiXCR, one entry per CDR3 protein. The sample records 30,000 or so distinct CDR3 sequences, over 4.5% being singletons. This clonotype was seen many times. The sample's time point: patch test 3, about 24 weeks after DPC sensitization. Specified treatment: therapeutic diphenylcyclopropenone sensitization with weekly scalp DPC. The sample was whole blood, taken in connection with sensitization to the hapten diphenylcyclopropenone (DPC). This receptor was taken from a man in his thirties or forties with alopecia areata. Some clones in this sample may be carry-over from other donors' samples.

For the CDR3, the DNA is TGTGCCAGCAGCTTCCCGGGACAGGGGATCACTGAAGCTTTCTTT. It encodes CASSFPGQGITEAFF. V usage is TRBV5-4 and J usage is TRBJ1-1; 10 nucleotides agree with TRBD1. V was clipped by 2 bases and J by 4 bases; unmatched bases: 5. The CDR3 contains 15 residues. Germline V lookup: CDR1 SGHNT, CDR2 YYREEE (reference sequence).